These 5 T cell receptor beta chains originate from one sample sequenced in a study of T cells in Graves' hyperthyroidism and ophthalmopathy. RNA transcripts served as the template for amplifying TCR beta CDR3 regions. The HTBI primer set served for first-round RT-PCR of the TCR CDR3. A single record per CDR3 protein comes from TCRdb applying MiXCR to the multiplex PCR reads. The table has 650,000 to 850,000 distinct CDR3 sequences, around a sixth seen once. The sequenced material came from blood. The receptors stem from a woman aged 50 to 60 with Graves' hyperthyroidism that later progressed to Graves' ophthalmopathy.

V usage is TRBV9 and J usage is TRBJ1-3; no definite D call. The CDR3 totals 16 residues. Germline-derived CDR1 and CDR2 are SGDLS and YYNGEE. The V gene lost 1 base and the J gene lost 4 bases, with 15 bases spanning the gap. Here the CDR3 reads CASSVNPPGYGNTIYF. The CDR3, as DNA: TGTGCCAGCAGCGTAAACCCCCCGGGGTACGGAAACACCATATATTTT.

This clonotype was counted at least ten times. This sequence joins TRBV7-6 and TRBJ2-1, with D perhaps matching TRBD2 (8 bases). CDR1 SGHVS and CDR2 FNYEAQ come from the germline V gene. Trimming shortened V by 2 bases and J by 8 bases, and 40 bases separated the two germline ends. CDR3 length equals 23 residues. Here the CDR3 DNA reads TGTGCCAGCAGCTTATCACCGGTCCGGGACAGAATAGCGGGGACGAATCAAGGGGATGAGCAGTTCTTC. It is translated as CASSLSPVRDRIAGTNQGDEQFF.

There are a few counts of this clonotype. The rearrangement joins TRBV4-1 to TRBJ2-3; 10 bases are a match to TRBD2. The length of the CDR3 is 15 residues. Germline values: CDR1 MGHRA, CDR2 YSYEKL. V lost 2 bases and J lost 3; bases outside the gene matches: 2. DNA of the CDR3: TGCGCCAGCAGCCAACTAGCGGGGGTAACAGATACGCAGTATTTT. Translated: CASSQLAGVTDTQYF.

In this sample, this clonotype turned up many times. This chain uses TRBV2 with TRBJ1-5; a possible D gene is TRBD1 (5 bases). Germline V lookup: CDR1 SNHLY, CDR2 FYNNEI. V was shortened by 3 bases and J by 2 bases, with 11 bases between the two germline ends. The CDR3 extends over 15 amino acids. CDR3 amino acids: CASSDRDFGNQPQHF. The CDR3 nucleotides are TGTGCCAGCAGTGACAGGGATTTTGGCAATCAGCCCCAGCATTTT.

The V and J genes are TRBV27 and TRBJ1-5, with 8 bases matching TRBD1. Germline V lookup: CDR1 MNHEY, CDR2 SMNVEV (reference sequence). Trimming took 4 bases from V and 0 from J; bases not matched to a gene: 8. This CDR3 is built from 17 residues. The CDR3 DNA follows: TGTGCCAGCAGTTCCTTCGCAGGGGGCATTAGCAATCAGCCCCAGCATTTT. Translation gives CASSSFAGGISNQPQHF.